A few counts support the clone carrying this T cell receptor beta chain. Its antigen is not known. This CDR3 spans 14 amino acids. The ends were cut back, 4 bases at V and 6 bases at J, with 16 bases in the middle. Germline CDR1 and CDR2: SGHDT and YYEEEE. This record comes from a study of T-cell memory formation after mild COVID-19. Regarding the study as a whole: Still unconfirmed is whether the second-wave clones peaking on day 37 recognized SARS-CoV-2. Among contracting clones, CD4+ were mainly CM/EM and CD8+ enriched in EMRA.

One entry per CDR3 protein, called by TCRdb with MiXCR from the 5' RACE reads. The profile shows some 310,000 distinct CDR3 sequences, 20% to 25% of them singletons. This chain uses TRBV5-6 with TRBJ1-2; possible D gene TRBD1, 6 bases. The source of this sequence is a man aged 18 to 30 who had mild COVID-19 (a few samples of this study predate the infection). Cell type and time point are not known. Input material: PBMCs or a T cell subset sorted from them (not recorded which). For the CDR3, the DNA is TGTGCCAGCAGCCATAGGTCAGGGGACCATGGCTACACCTTC. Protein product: CASSHRSGDHGYTF. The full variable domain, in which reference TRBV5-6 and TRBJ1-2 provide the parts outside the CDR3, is DAGVTQSPTHLIKTRGQQVTLRCSPKSGHDTVSWYQQALGQGPQFIFQYYEEEERQRGNFPDRFSGHQFPNYSSELNVNALLLGDSALYLCASSHRSGDHGYTFGSGTRLTVV.